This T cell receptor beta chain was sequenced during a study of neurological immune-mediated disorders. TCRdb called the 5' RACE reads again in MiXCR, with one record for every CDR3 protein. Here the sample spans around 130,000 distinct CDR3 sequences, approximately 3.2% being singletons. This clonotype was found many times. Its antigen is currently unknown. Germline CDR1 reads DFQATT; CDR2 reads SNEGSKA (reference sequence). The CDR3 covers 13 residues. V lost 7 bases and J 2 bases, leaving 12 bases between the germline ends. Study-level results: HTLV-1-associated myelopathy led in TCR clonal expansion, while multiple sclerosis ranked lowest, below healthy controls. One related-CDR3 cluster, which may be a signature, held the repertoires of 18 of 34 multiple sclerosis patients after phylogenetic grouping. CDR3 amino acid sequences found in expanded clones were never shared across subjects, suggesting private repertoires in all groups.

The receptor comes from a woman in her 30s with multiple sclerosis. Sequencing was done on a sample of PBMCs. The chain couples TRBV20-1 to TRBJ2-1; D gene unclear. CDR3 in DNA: TGCAGTGTTCCGGACGGAGCCTACAATGAGCAGTTCTTC. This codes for CSVPDGAYNEQFF.